This TCR beta chain derives from a study of shared clonotypes between healthy human individuals. Germline-derived CDR1 and CDR2 are SGHNT and YYREEE (reference sequence). The CDR3 covers 17 residues. Method: immunoSEQ multiplex PCR; TCRdb's copy keeps in-frame clones and lacks some. The repertoire includes around 550,000 clones, roughly 95% of them detected once, and approximately 0.06% sits in the top ten. The clonotype comes from a woman in her twenties or thirties in good health. The chain combines TRBV5-4 with TRBJ2-5, with a possible D match to TRBD1 (6 bases). Gene TRBJ2-7 matches the end of the DNA better, so the J call may be wrong. The sequencing input was naive CD4+ T cells sorted from blood. Stated subset: CD45RA+ positively selected. In DNA form, the CDR3 reads TGTGCCAGCAGCTTGGGTGGGGACCTCAGGGGAGTGCGCGAGCAGTACTTC. As protein: CASSLGGDLRGVREQYF.